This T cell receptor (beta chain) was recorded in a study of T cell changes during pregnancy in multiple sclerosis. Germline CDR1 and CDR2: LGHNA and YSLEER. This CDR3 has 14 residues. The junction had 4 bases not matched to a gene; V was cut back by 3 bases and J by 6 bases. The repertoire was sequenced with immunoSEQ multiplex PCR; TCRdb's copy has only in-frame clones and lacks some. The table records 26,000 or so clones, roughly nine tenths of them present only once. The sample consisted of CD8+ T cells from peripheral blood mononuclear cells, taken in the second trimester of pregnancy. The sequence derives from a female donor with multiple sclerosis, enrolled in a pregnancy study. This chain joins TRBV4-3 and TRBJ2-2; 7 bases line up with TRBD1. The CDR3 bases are TGCGCCAGCAGCCACATCGGACAGGCCGGGGAGCTGTTTTTT. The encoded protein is CASSHIGQAGELFF.